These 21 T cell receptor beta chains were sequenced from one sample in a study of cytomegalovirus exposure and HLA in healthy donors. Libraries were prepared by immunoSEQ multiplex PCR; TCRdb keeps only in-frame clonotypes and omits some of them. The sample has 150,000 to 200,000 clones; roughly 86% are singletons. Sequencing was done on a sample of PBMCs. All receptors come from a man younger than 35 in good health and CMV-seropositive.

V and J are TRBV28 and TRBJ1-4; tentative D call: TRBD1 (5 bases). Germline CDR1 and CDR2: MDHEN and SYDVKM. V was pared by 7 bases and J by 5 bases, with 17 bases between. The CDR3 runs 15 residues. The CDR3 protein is CASTNIDRLNEKLFF. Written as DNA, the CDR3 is TGTGCCAGCACTAATATCGACAGACTGAATGAAAAACTGTTTTTT.

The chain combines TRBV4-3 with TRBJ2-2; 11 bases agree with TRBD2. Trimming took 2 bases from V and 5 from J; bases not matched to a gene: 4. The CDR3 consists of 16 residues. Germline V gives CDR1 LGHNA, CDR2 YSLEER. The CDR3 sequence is CASSQISGGATGELFF. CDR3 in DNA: TGCGCCAGCAGCCAAATTAGCGGGGGGGCAACCGGGGAGCTGTTTTTT.

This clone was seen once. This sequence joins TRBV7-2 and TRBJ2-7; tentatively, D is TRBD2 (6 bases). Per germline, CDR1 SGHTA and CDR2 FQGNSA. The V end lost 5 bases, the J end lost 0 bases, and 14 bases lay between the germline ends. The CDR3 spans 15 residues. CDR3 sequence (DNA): TGTGCCAGCAGCACGGGACTCATAAGCTCCTACGAGCAGTACTTC. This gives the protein CASSTGLISSYEQYF.

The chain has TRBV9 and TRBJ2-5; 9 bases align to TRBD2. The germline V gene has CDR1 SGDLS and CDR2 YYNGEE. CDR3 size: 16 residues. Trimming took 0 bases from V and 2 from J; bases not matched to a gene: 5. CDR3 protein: CASSVERTSAQETQYF. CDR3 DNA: TGTGCCAGCAGCGTAGAGAGGACTAGCGCGCAAGAGACCCAGTACTTC. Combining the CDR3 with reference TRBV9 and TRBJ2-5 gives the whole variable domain DSGVTQTPKHLITATGQRVTLRCSPRSGDLSVYWYQQSLDQGLQFLIQYYNGEERAKGNILERFSAQQFPDLHSELNLSSLELGDSALYFCASSVERTSAQETQYFGPGTRLLVL.

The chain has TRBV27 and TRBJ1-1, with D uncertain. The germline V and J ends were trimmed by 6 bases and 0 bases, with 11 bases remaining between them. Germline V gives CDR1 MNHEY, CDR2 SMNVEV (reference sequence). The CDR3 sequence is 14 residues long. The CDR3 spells CASRSRVMNTEAFF. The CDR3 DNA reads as TGTGCCAGCAGATCTCGGGTCATGAACACTGAAGCTTTCTTT.

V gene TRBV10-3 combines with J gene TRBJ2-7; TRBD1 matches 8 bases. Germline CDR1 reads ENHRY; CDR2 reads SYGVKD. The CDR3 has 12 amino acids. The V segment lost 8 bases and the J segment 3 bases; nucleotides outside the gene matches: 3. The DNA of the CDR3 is TGTGCCATCGGACAGGGTGGCTACGAGCAGTACTTC. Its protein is CAIGQGGYEQYF.

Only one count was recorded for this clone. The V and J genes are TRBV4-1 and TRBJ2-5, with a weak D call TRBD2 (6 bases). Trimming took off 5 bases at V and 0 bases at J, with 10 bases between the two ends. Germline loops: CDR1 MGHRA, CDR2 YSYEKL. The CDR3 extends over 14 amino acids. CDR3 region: CASSARTNQETQYF. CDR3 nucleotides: TGCGCCAGCAGCGCACGGACTAACCAAGAGACCCAGTACTTC.

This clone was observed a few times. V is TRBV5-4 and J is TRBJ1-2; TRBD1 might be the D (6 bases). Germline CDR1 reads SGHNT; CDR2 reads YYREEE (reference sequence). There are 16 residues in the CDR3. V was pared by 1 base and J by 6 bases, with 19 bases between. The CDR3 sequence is CASSLKAGGGLDGYTF. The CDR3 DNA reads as TGTGCCAGCAGCTTGAAGGCGGGAGGGGGGTTGGATGGCTACACCTTC.

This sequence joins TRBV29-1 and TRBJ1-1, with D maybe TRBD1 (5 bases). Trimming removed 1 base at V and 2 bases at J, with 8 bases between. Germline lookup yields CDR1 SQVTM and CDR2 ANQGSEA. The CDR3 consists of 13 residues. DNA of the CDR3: TGCAGCGTTGAAGGGGGCAGAAACACTGAAGCTTTCTTT. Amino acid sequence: CSVEGGRNTEAFF.

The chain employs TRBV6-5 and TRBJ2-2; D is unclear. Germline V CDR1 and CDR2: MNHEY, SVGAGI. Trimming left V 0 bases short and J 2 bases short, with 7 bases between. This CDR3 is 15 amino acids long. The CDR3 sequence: CASSYSSLNTGELFF. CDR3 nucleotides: TGTGCCAGCAGTTACTCGAGCTTAAACACCGGGGAGCTGTTTTTT.

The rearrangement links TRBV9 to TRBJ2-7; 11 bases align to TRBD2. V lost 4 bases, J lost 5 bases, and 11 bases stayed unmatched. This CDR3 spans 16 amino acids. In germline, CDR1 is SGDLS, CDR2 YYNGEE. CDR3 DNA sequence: TGTGCCAGCAGCAATGGGATAGCGGGAGGGATGGACGAGCAGTACTTC. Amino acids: CASSNGIAGGMDEQYF.

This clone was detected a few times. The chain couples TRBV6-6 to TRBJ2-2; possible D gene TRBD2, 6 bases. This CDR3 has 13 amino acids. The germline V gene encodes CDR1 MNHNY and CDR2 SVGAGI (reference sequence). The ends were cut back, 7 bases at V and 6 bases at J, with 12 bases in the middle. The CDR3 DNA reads TGTGCCAGCACCTTGACGGGGGCCGGGGAGCTGTTTTTT. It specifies CASTLTGAGELFF.

This chain's CDR3 is CAISERQDYEQYF. CDR3 bases: TGTGCCATCAGTGAGAGACAGGACTACGAGCAGTACTTC. V gene TRBV10-3 combines with J gene TRBJ2-7, with a possible D match to TRBD1 (6 bases). Trimming left V 2 bases short and J 3 bases short, with 8 bases between. The CDR3 has 13 residues. CDR1 and CDR2 from the germline V gene are ENHRY and SYGVKD.

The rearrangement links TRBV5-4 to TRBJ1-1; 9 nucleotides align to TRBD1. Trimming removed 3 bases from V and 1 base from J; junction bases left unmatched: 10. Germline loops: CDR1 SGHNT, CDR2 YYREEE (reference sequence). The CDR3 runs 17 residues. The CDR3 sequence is CASSSPIPGQGNTEAFF. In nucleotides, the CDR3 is TGTGCCAGCAGCTCCCCCATCCCGGGACAGGGGAACACTGAAGCTTTCTTT.

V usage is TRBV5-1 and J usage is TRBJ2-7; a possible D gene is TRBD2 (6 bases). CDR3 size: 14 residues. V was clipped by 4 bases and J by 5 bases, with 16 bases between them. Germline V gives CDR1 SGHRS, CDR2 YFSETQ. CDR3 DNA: TGCGCCAGCAGCGGGACTCGATTCGGGGACGAGCAGTACTTC. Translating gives CASSGTRFGDEQYF.

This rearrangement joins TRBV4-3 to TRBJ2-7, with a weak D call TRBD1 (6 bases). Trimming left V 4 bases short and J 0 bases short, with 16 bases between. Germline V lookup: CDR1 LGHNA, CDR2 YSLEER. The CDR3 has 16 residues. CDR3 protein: CASSRSIGGPSYEQYF. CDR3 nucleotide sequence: TGCGCCAGCAGCCGCTCTATAGGGGGACCCTCCTACGAGCAGTACTTC.

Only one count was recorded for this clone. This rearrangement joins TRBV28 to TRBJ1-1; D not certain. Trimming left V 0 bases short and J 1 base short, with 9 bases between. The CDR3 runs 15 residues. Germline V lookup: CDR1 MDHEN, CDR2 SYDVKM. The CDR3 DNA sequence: TGTGCCAGCAGTTTATGGGCCGAGGCGAACACTGAAGCTTTCTTT. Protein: CASSLWAEANTEAFF.

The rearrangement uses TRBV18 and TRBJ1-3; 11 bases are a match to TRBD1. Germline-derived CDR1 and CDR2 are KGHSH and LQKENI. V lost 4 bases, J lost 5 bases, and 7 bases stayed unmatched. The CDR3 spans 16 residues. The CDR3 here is CASSLSGQGARNTIYF. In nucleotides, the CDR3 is TGTGCCAGCTCACTATCAGGACAGGGGGCAAGAAACACCATATATTTT.

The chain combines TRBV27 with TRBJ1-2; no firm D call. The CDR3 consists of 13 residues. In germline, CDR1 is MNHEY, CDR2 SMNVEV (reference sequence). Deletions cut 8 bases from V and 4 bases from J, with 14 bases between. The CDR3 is CASGPTVGYGYTF. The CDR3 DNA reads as TGTGCCAGCGGTCCTACAGTAGGCTATGGCTACACCTTC.

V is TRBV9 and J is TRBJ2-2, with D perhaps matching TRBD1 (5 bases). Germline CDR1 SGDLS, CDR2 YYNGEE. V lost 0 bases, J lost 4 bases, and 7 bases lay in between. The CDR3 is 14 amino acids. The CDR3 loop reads CASSVGQSTGELFF. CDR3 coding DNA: TGTGCCAGCAGCGTAGGACAGAGCACCGGGGAGCTGTTTTTT. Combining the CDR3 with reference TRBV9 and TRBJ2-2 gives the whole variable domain DSGVTQTPKHLITATGQRVTLRCSPRSGDLSVYWYQQSLDQGLQFLIQYYNGEERAKGNILERFSAQQFPDLHSELNLSSLELGDSALYFCASSVGQSTGELFFGEGSRLTVL.

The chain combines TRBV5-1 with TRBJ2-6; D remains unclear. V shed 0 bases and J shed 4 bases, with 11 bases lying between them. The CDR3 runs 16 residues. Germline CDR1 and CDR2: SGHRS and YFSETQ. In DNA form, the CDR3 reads TGCGCCAGCAGCTTGGCGGTGCCGCCCGGGGCCAACGTCCTGACTTTC. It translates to CASSLAVPPGANVLTF.